This TCR beta chain derives from a study of shared clonotypes between healthy human individuals. At the level of the study: A couple of women and a few men aged 18 to 49 made up the donors.

Authors' data handling: Junction-only sequences produced by ImmunoSEQ had no quality scores, so filtering differed. The data were produced by immunoSEQ multiplex PCR, yet TCRdb's version contains in-frame clones alone and is incomplete. V and J calls and clone size are given by that table; D and trimming were obtained from the DNA. The table has hundreds of thousands of clones, 96% seen once. Points from the study as a whole: Estimated richness values were generally larger in naive subsets than in memory subsets.

Terminally differentiated effector memory CD45RA+ cells were excluded from the naive CD8 cells, which were CD45RO-negative and positively selected for CCR7. Germline V gene lookup returns CDR1 SGHDT and CDR2 YYEEEE. V gave up 4 bases and J gave up 3 bases; unmatched junction bases: 9. The CDR3 consists of 15 residues. Notes on this clone: Its target is not known.

This clonotype was sampled from a woman aged 25 to 45 in good health. The sample was naive CD8+ T cells sorted from blood. This chain connects TRBV5-6 to TRBJ2-7, with 8 bases identical to TRBD2. CDR3 sequence (DNA): TGTGCCAGCAGCCTTTGGAGTAGCGGGATCTACGAGCAGTACTTC. Its protein product is CASSLWSSGIYEQYF. The full variable domain, in which reference TRBV5-6 and TRBJ2-7 provide the parts outside the CDR3, is DAGVTQSPTHLIKTRGQQVTLRCSPKSGHDTVSWYQQALGQGPQFIFQYYEEEERQRGNFPDRFSGHQFPNYSSELNVNALLLGDSALYLCASSLWSSGIYEQYFGPGTRLTVT.